This T cell receptor (beta chain) comes out of a study of OX40 agonist ivuxolimab in advanced cancers. About the research overall: An anti-OX40 (CD134) antibody with agonistic activity, ivuxolimab, was administered to patients.

V was clipped by 2 bases and J by 6 bases, with 4 bases between them. The CDR3 totals 12 residues. Germline CDR1 reads MNHEY; CDR2 reads SVGAGI. Clones were read by immunoSEQ multiplex PCR, and TCRdb kept only the in-frame ones, dropping some. The sample has about 79,000 clones, around 92% seen once; the top ten hold more than 5.5%. As concerns this clone: Its target is unknown.

Study results and caveats: Relatively little clonal expansion, among the lowest observed, appeared in partial responders at 0.1-3.0 mg/kg. Researchers report that CD8+ T cells had, on average, more expanded clones than CD4+. There was clonal expansion of CD4+ and CD8+ blood T cells by week 6 at 0.1 to 3.0 mg/kg.

The origin of this receptor is an adult with an advanced solid tumor such as melanoma, head and neck, liver or kidney cancer. V usage is TRBV6-5 and J usage is TRBJ2-2; no definite D call. Here the sequenced sample was CD4+ or CD8+ T cells sorted from blood, taken in a trial of the OX40 agonist ivuxolimab. CDR3: CASSYPPGELFF. CDR3 DNA sequence: TGTGCCAGCAGTTACCCCCCCGGGGAGCTGTTTTTT.